The 13 T cell receptor beta chains given below trace back to one sample, sequenced in a study of blood T cell repertoires in COVID-19. Using immunoSEQ multiplex PCR, the repertoire was profiled, and TCRdb retains in-frame clones only, with some absent. Of more than 300,000 clones listed, 85% to 90% were seen once; the top ten hold over 8.5%. Sequenced input: PBMCs or T cells enriched from blood (not recorded which). The receptors derive from a woman aged 30 to 39 who had recovered from COVID-19.

V is TRBV11-3 and J is TRBJ2-1, with 14 nucleotides matching TRBD2. Trimming took 1 base from V and 7 from J; bases not matched to a gene: 6. CDR1 SGHNT and CDR2 YENEEA come from the germline V gene. This CDR3 has 17 amino acids. CDR3 DNA: TGTGCCAGCAGCTTAGGACTAGCGGGAGGGCCGGGGAATGAGCAGTTCTTC. This gives the protein CASSLGLAGGPGNEQFF.

The chain uses TRBV7-8 and TRBJ1-5; a weak D match, TRBD1 (6 bases). The CDR3 is 15 residues long. Germline V gives CDR1 SGHVS, CDR2 FQNEAQ. Trimming took off 1 base at V and 6 bases at J, with 13 bases between the two ends. Here the CDR3 reads CASSLVRGAGQPQHF. The CDR3 bases are TGTGCCAGCAGCTTAGTCCGGGGGGCTGGTCAGCCCCAGCATTTT.

V and J are TRBV7-3 and TRBJ1-1, with 7 nucleotides matching TRBD1. In germline, CDR1 is SGHTA, CDR2 FQGTGA. This CDR3 region has 15 residues. Trimming removed 6 bases from V and 2 bases from J; junction bases left unmatched: 9. The CDR3 protein is CASSPTGQANTEAFF. The DNA of the CDR3 is TGTGCCAGCAGTCCGACAGGACAGGCAAACACTGAAGCTTTCTTT.

J is TRBJ2-1 and V is TRBV5-1, with D hard to call. Deletions cut 1 base from V and 5 bases from J, with 7 bases between. Germline V CDR1 and CDR2: SGHRS, YFSETQ. This CDR3 is 13 amino acids long. The CDR3 protein is CASSLIQNNEQFF. Here the CDR3 DNA reads TGCGCCAGCAGCTTGATTCAGAACAATGAGCAGTTCTTC.

The chain combines TRBV7-2 with TRBJ2-5, with D possibly being TRBD2 (6 bases). This CDR3 comprises 15 residues. Germline CDR1 and CDR2: SGHTA and FQGNSA. V dropped 6 bases and J dropped 1 base, with 15 bases sitting between them. In DNA, the CDR3 is TGTGCCAGCAGTACCACGGCGGGGCCCCAAGAGACCCAGTACTTC. Encoded protein: CASSTTAGPQETQYF.

V usage is TRBV4-1 and J usage is TRBJ2-7; TRBD2 matches 8 bases. V trimming: 1 base; J trimming: 0 bases; junction bases outside the gene matches: 8. Looked up from germline, CDR1 is MGHRA and CDR2 is YSYEKL. The CDR3 runs to 17 residues. The CDR3 reads CASSQGGSGTTSYEQYF. CDR3 nucleotide sequence: TGCGCCAGCAGCCAAGGAGGTAGCGGGACCACCTCCTACGAGCAGTACTTC.

The chain couples TRBV19 to TRBJ2-1, with 8 bases fitting TRBD2. Unmatched junction bases numbered 15, after V lost 7 bases and J lost 7 bases. This CDR3 is 16 amino acids long. Germline V gene data show CDR1 as LNHDA and CDR2 as SQIVND (reference sequence). CDR3 coding DNA: TGTGCCAGTACCCCCCCGTCGCGGGAGGCGGGGAATGAGCAGTTCTTC. This encodes CASTPPSREAGNEQFF.

The chain combines TRBV27 with TRBJ1-2; D possibly corresponds to TRBD1 (6 bases). CDR1 and CDR2 (germline): MNHEY, SMNVEV (reference sequence). Trimming removed 5 bases from V and 0 bases from J, with 10 bases in between. The CDR3 runs 14 residues. The CDR3 here is CASSMTGSNYGYTF. The CDR3, as DNA: TGTGCCAGCAGTATGACAGGATCTAACTATGGCTACACCTTC.

The rearrangement links TRBV6-6 to TRBJ2-1; TRBD2 matches at 13 bases. This CDR3 comprises 17 residues. CDR1 is MNHNY, CDR2 SVGAGI, per germline (reference sequence). V gave up 5 bases and J gave up 5 bases; unmatched junction bases: 9. The CDR3 DNA is TGTGCCAGCAGTCGACTAGCGGGAGGACGGCTACACAATGAGCAGTTCTTC. It yields the protein CASSRLAGGRLHNEQFF.

The chain joins TRBV27 to TRBJ2-5; no clear D gene. Between the trimmed V and J ends, which lost 1 base and 5 bases, there was a span of 8 bases. The CDR3 runs 13 residues. The germline gives CDR1 MNHEY, CDR2 SMNVEV (reference sequence). CDR3 protein: CASSLWPEETQYF. The CDR3 region has the DNA TGTGCCAGCAGTTTATGGCCGGAGGAGACCCAGTACTTC.

The gene calls are TRBV2 and TRBJ1-1; D is undetermined. Germline-derived CDR1 and CDR2 are SNHLY and FYNNEI. There are 15 residues in the CDR3. The V gene lost 4 bases and the J gene lost 2 bases, with 14 bases spanning the gap. DNA for the CDR3: TGTGCCAGCAGTGTATTACAGCTGAGTAACACTGAAGCTTTCTTT. This gives the protein CASSVLQLSNTEAFF.

The chain couples TRBV5-1 to TRBJ2-1; TRBD1 aligns across 7 bases. The CDR3 runs 15 residues. In germline, CDR1 is SGHRS, CDR2 YFSETQ. Germline trimming cut 5 bases from V and 2 bases from J; bases unmatched to any gene: 7. The CDR3 DNA reads as TGCGCCAGCAGTCCCGGGACAGCCGCCTACAATGAGCAGTTCTTC. The encoded protein is CASSPGTAAYNEQFF.

V is TRBV12-3 or TRBV12-4 and J is TRBJ1-2; D remains ambiguous. Trimming removed 5 bases from V and 1 base from J, with 8 bases in between. This CDR3 has 13 residues. The CDR3 spells CASSHDFNYGYTF. CDR3 nucleotides: TGTGCCAGCAGTCATGACTTTAACTATGGCTACACCTTC.